The TCR beta chain under discussion was sequenced for a study of human thymus T cells. V lost 3 bases and J lost 3, with 14 bases in between. Germline values: CDR1 LGHNA, CDR2 YNFKEQ. The CDR3 extends over 15 amino acids. Thymus was obtained from resections taken during corrective heart surgery. TCRdb's copy holds only in-frame clones and misses some; the assay was immunoSEQ multiplex PCR. Of roughly 120,000 clones in the sample, just under 95% are singletons; the top ten hold approximately 0.022%. Sequenced material: thymus tissue. The rearrangement joins TRBV4-2 to TRBJ1-2; maybe TRBD1 (6 bases). The receptor was derived from a boy in the first two years of life with a congenital heart defect but otherwise immunologically healthy. The CDR3 spells CASSQRERGDYGYTF. CDR3 nucleotides: TGTGCCAGCAGCCAGAGAGAAAGGGGGGACTATGGCTACACCTTC.